A selection of T cell receptor beta chains follows, all from one sample in a study of blood T cell repertoires in COVID-19. Sequencing was performed with immunoSEQ multiplex PCR; in TCRdb, only in-frame clones are kept and a portion is missing. The data hold a few hundred thousand clones, with more than 75% observed a single time. The source material was peripheral blood. The receptor source for this set is a man aged 50-60 years who had recovered from COVID-19. CDR3s include the opening cysteine and the closing phenylalanine or tryptophan. Fields, in order: D gene, V gene, J gene, clone size, CDR3 length, CDR3 DNA, CDR3 protein. A D gene is named only where the DNA matches it firmly. Clone size is stated in some rows and not others, as once, few, many or a class when expanded.

TRBD2	TRBV11-2	TRBJ2-1	-	14	TGTGCCAGCAGCTTAGCGGGAGGGCCTTATGAGCAGTTCTTC	CASSLAGGPYEQFF
TRBD1	TRBV2	TRBJ1-1	-	17	TGTGCCAGCAGGAGAGGGATGGGACAGGGGGCGCCGGGTGAAGCTTTCTTT	CASRRGMGQGAPGEAFF
-	TRBV14	TRBJ2-5	-	16	TGTGCCAGCAGCCAATGGGGACTCGCGGCGGGGGAGACCCAGTACTTC	CASSQWGLAAGETQYF
-	TRBV27	TRBJ1-1	-	14	TGTGCCAGCAGCGTCATCGGGGCGGGGACTGAAGCTTTCTTT	CASSVIGAGTEAFF
TRBD2	TRBV5-1	TRBJ2-5	once	15	TGCGCCAGCAGCCGTAGGAGCGGGAGAGGCGAGACCCAGTACTTC	CASSRRSGRGETQYF
TRBD1	TRBV7-9	TRBJ2-1	-	14	TGTGCCAGCAGGACCGGACAGGGGTACAATGAGCAGTTCTTC	CASRTGQGYNEQFF
-	TRBV5-4	TRBJ1-1	-	15	TGTGCCAGCCGCAGCGGGATACAGATGAACACTGAAGCTTTCTTT	CASRSGIQMNTEAFF
-	TRBV28	TRBJ2-7	-	13	TGTGCCAGCCGAGAGAGGGTCTCCTACGAGCAGTACTTC	CASRERVSYEQYF
TRBD2	TRBV5-1	TRBJ2-2	few	16	TGCGCCAGCAGCGGCCGGGACTATAGACCCACCGGGGAGCTGTTTTTT	CASSGRDYRPTGELFF
TRBD1	TRBV7-9	TRBJ1-1	-	13	TGTGCCAGCAGCTTAACGCAGGGGGGTGAAGCTTTCTTT	CASSLTQGGEAFF
-	TRBV18	TRBJ1-1	-	13	TGTGCCAGCTCACACCCCACAGTCCCGGAAGCTTTCTTT	CASSHPTVPEAFF
TRBD1	TRBV18	TRBJ1-1	once	14	TGTGCCAGCTCACCCGACAGGGGAAACACTGAAGCTTTCTTT	CASSPDRGNTEAFF
TRBD1	TRBV4-1	TRBJ1-4	few	15	TGCGCCAGCAGCCACCGGACAGGGGATACTGAAAAACTGTTTTTT	CASSHRTGDTEKLFF
-	TRBV27	TRBJ1-1	-	14	TGTGCCAGCAGAACAGGGAATATGGGGACTGAAGCTTTCTTT	CASRTGNMGTEAFF
TRBD1	TRBV7-2	TRBJ1-2	-	12	TGTGCCAGCAGCGCGGACAGGATTGGCTACACCTTC	CASSADRIGYTF
-	TRBV18	TRBJ1-1	-	13	TGTGCCAGCTCACCGGGACTAGACGCTGAAGCTTTCTTT	CASSPGLDAEAFF
-	TRBV3-1/TRBV3-2	TRBJ2-7	-	14	TGTGCCAGCAGCCAATCTTTAGCGAGCAGCGAGCAGTACTTC	CASSQSLASSEQYF
-	TRBV29-1	TRBJ2-7	-	12	TGCAGCGGCGCACTCAACTCCTACGAGCAGTACTTC	CSGALNSYEQYF
TRBD2	TRBV16	TRBJ2-7	-	16	TGTGCCAGCAGCCCACGGACTAGCGGGAGTTCCTACGAGCAGTACTTC	CASSPRTSGSSYEQYF
TRBD2	TRBV30	TRBJ2-7	few	15	TGTGCCTGGAGTCATGGACTAGCGGCTTCCTACGAGCAGTACTTC	CAWSHGLAASYEQYF
TRBD1	TRBV2	TRBJ1-4	once	13	TGTGCCTCACAGGGGAACGCTAATGAAAAACTGTTTTTT	CASQGNANEKLFF
-	TRBV6-6	TRBJ1-5	-	13	TGTGCCAGCAGCATGACAGATCTTCAGCCCCAGCATTTT	CASSMTDLQPQHF
-	TRBV27	TRBJ2-1	-	12	TGTGCCAGCAGTTTATCGGGCCGGGAGCAGTTCTTC	CASSLSGREQFF
-	TRBV6-5	TRBJ2-7	-	16	TGTGCCAGCAGTTATCCCAACAGGGGAGGAAGGTACGAGCAGTACTTC	CASSYPNRGGRYEQYF
TRBD2	TRBV19	TRBJ2-1	-	18	TGTGCCAGTACCAGGACTAGCGCGACAGGGAGTTCCTACAATGAGCAGTTCTTC	CASTRTSATGSSYNEQFF
TRBD1	TRBV11-2	TRBJ2-5	-	16	TGTGCCAGCAGCTTAATTTTGACAGGGGGAAAAGAGACCCAGTACTTC	CASSLILTGGKETQYF
TRBD2	TRBV4-1	TRBJ2-7	-	19	TGCGCCAGCAGCCAAGAGCGATTGACTAGCGGGAAACCCGGCCACGAGCAGTACTTC	CASSQERLTSGKPGHEQYF
-	TRBV11-2	TRBJ2-1	-	14	TGTGCCAGCAGCAAAGCGGTAGACTACAATGAGCAGTTCTTC	CASSKAVDYNEQFF
TRBD2	TRBV4-1	TRBJ2-3	once	18	TGCGCCAGCAGCCAAGGGCTCGGGACTAGCGGACGCACAGATACGCAGTATTTT	CASSQGLGTSGRTDTQYF
TRBD2	TRBV5-8	TRBJ2-3	-	17	TGTGCCAGCAGCAAAGGACTAGCGGGGGGGGCTTGGGATACGCAGTATTTT	CASSKGLAGGAWDTQYF
-	TRBV11-2	TRBJ1-2	once	12	TGTGCCAGCAGCTTAGTGTCAGATTACTACACCTTC	CASSLVSDYYTF
TRBD1	TRBV6-6	TRBJ1-1	-	15	TGTGCCAGCACGCCGGGACAGGTTTCATTCGCTGAAGCTTTCTTT	CASTPGQVSFAEAFF
-	TRBV4-1	TRBJ2-4	-	17	TGCGCCAGCAGCCATGTCCAGGGGACGTTAGCCAAAAACATTCAGTACTTC	CASSHVQGTLAKNIQYF
-	TRBV28	TRBJ1-2	-	13	TGTGCCAGCAGTTTAATTTCGGGCTATGGCTACACCTTC	CASSLISGYGYTF
TRBD1	TRBV27	TRBJ1-2	-	15	TGTGCCAGCAGAGAAACAGGGGGCGCGAACTATGGCTACACCTTC	CASRETGGANYGYTF
TRBD2	TRBV4-2	TRBJ2-7	-	18	TGTGCCAGCAGCCAAGATTCCGGACTAGCGGGAGCCACCTACGAGCAGTACTTC	CASSQDSGLAGATYEQYF
-	TRBV18	TRBJ1-5	once	16	TGTGCCAGCTCACCAGGGGGGTTTGAGGGCAATCAGCCCCAGCATTTT	CASSPGGFEGNQPQHF
TRBD2	TRBV11-2	TRBJ2-3	-	16	TGTGCCAGCAGCTTAGTGGGAGGGCCATACTCAGATACGCAGTATTTT	CASSLVGGPYSDTQYF
TRBD2	TRBV6-5	TRBJ2-7	-	16	TGTGCCAGCAGTTACACTCCGACTAGCTTAACCTACGAGCAGTACTTC	CASSYTPTSLTYEQYF
-	TRBV5-6	TRBJ1-2	-	16	TGTGCCAGCAGCTTGGTGGGGGACAAGGTGGGCTATGGCTACACCTTC	CASSLVGDKVGYGYTF
TRBD2	TRBV7-2	TRBJ2-7	-	15	TGTGCCAGCAGCTTAATTAGCGGGAGGGGCTACGAGCAGTACTTC	CASSLISGRGYEQYF